The 18 T cell receptor beta chains below come from one sample, sequenced in a study of cytomegalovirus exposure and HLA in healthy donors. PCR employed 60 Vbeta and 13 Jbeta primers. Only in-frame clones appear in the TCRdb table, and some are missing; sequencing was by immunoSEQ multiplex PCR. The sample lists 65,000 to 95,000 clones; around 80% were seen once. The sequenced sample was PBMCs. The source is a man aged 25-45 years in good health and CMV-seronegative.

This rearrangement joins TRBV4-1 to TRBJ2-1; D is unclear. Looked up from germline, CDR1 is MGHRA and CDR2 is YSYEKL. The germline V and J ends were trimmed by 5 bases and 10 bases, with 12 bases remaining between them. The CDR3 runs 12 residues. The CDR3 nucleotides read TGCGCCAGCAGCAAAGTGGGCGTCGAGCAGTTCTTC. As protein: CASSKVGVEQFF.

The gene calls are TRBV13 and TRBJ2-1; 10 bases are a match to TRBD1. V dropped 5 bases and J dropped 7; count of bases not matched to a gene: 11. The CDR3 runs 16 residues. Germline values: CDR1 PRHDT, CDR2 FYEKMQ (reference sequence). CDR3 in amino acids: CASSARQGALRNEQFF. DNA for the CDR3: TGTGCCAGCAGCGCCAGACAGGGGGCGTTACGTAATGAGCAGTTCTTC.

This clone has more than one count but fewer than ten. The V call is TRBV5-4, the J call TRBJ2-7; 7 bases agree with TRBD2. The CDR3 contains 14 residues. With V trimmed by 4 bases and J by 4 bases, 8 bases remained unmatched. Germline loops: CDR1 SGHNT, CDR2 YYREEE (reference sequence). The CDR3 region has the DNA TGTGCCAGCAGCCGCGGGACTAACGCATACGAGCAGTACTTC. Its protein product is CASSRGTNAYEQYF.

The chain employs TRBV5-8 and TRBJ2-1; D is possibly TRBD1 (5 bases). Germline V lookup: CDR1 SGHTS, CDR2 YDEGEE. Between the trimmed V and J ends, which lost 2 bases and 0 bases, there was a span of 9 bases. This CDR3 contains 15 residues. CDR3 in DNA: TGTGCCAGCAGCTTTCGGCAGGGCTCCTACAATGAGCAGTTCTTC. Its translation: CASSFRQGSYNEQFF.

V gene TRBV7-2 combines with J gene TRBJ2-5, with D possibly being TRBD1 (8 bases). V was clipped by 6 bases and J by 4 bases, with 15 bases between them. The CDR3 spans 14 residues. Germline-derived CDR1 and CDR2 are SGHTA and FQGNSA. The chain's CDR3 is CASSWGGQVETQYF. Here the CDR3 DNA reads TGTGCCAGCAGTTGGGGGGGACAGGTAGAGACCCAGTACTTC. Full variable domain (missing parts from reference TRBV7-2 and TRBJ2-5): GAGVSQSPSNKVTEKGKDVELRCDPISGHTALYWYRQSLGQGLEFLIYFQGNSAPDKSGLPSDRFSAERTGGSVSTLTIQRTQQEDSAVYLCASSWGGQVETQYFGPGTRLLVL.

The CDR3 region is CASSLQGANQPQHF. The CDR3 bases are TGTGCCAGCAGCCTACAGGGGGCAAATCAGCCCCAGCATTTT. V gene TRBV6-1 combines with J gene TRBJ1-5, with TRBD1 matching over 9 bases. Losses at the gene ends were 6 bases for V and 4 bases for J; bases not matched to a gene: 4. The CDR3 is 14 amino acids. Germline V CDR1 and CDR2: MNHNS, SASEGT.

As for this clone: A junction boundary mismatches the germline segment, possibly from a read error. The chain carries TRBV19 and TRBJ2-7, with TRBD2 matching 12 bases. CDR1 is LNHDA, CDR2 SQIVND, per germline (reference sequence). The CDR3 runs 15 residues. The chain's CDR3 is CPSSLAGGNNYEQYF. The CDR3, as DNA: TGTCCCAGTAGTCTAGCGGGGGGGAATAACTACGAGCAGTACTTC.

The chain recombines TRBV27 with TRBJ1-5; 8 nucleotides align to TRBD1. V was clipped by 2 bases and J by 6 bases; unmatched bases: 6. Germline lookup yields CDR1 MNHEY and CDR2 SMNVEV (reference sequence). This CDR3 comprises 15 residues. The CDR3 loop is CASSLQGARRQPQHF. The DNA of the CDR3 is TGTGCCAGCAGTTTACAGGGGGCGAGGCGTCAGCCCCAGCATTTT.

The table lists this clone with a few counts. Other DNA sequences in this specimen translate into the identical CDR3. The chain combines TRBV25-1 with TRBJ1-1; no clear D gene. Trimming pared 5 bases from V and 4 bases from J, leaving 8 bases between. This CDR3 has 12 residues. Germline-derived CDR1 and CDR2 are MGHDK and SYGVNS. DNA of the CDR3: TGTGCCAGCAGTAGTAGAGGCACTGAAGCTTTCTTT. As protein: CASSSRGTEAFF.

This chain links TRBV25-1 with TRBJ1-2; D is perhaps TRBD1 (5 bases). Germline V gene lookup returns CDR1 MGHDK and CDR2 SYGVNS. The CDR3 contains 15 residues. V shed 6 bases and J shed 3 bases, with 17 bases lying between them. The CDR3: CASSDPQGLDYGYTF. Here the CDR3 DNA reads TGTGCCAGCAGCGACCCGCAGGGCCTGGACTATGGCTACACCTTC.

In its sample, this clone was seen once. The chain's CDR3 is CSVERYGYTF. CDR3 in DNA: TGCAGCGTTGAACGGTATGGCTACACCTTC. The chain carries TRBV29-1 and TRBJ1-2; no firm D call. V gave up 2 bases and J gave up 5 bases, with 3 bases separating them. The CDR3 contains 10 residues. The germline V gene has CDR1 SQVTM and CDR2 ANQGSEA.

The chain is built from TRBV12-5 and TRBJ2-5; no clear D. Gene TRBJ2-7 matches the end of the DNA better, so the J call may be wrong. CDR1 LGHNT and CDR2 FRNRAP come from the germline V gene. The CDR3 is made up of 12 amino acids. This chain's CDR3 is CASGNLPYEQYF. CDR3 DNA: TGTGCTAGTGGTAACCTACCCTACGAGCAGTACTTC.

This sequence joins TRBV9 and TRBJ2-7; TRBD2 is a possible D gene (6 bases). Trimming took off 0 bases at V and 1 base at J, with 14 bases between the two ends. The CDR3 has 16 residues. The germline CDR1 and CDR2 sequences are SGDLS and YYNGEE. The CDR3 region is CASSVAGGTPSYEQYF. CDR3 sequence (DNA): TGTGCCAGCAGCGTAGCAGGAGGGACGCCTTCCTACGAGCAGTACTTC.

In its sample, this clone was seen once. The chain has TRBV19 and TRBJ2-7; D is possibly TRBD1 (5 bases). The CDR3 is made up of 15 amino acids. Germline V gene lookup returns CDR1 LNHDA and CDR2 SQIVND (reference sequence). Trimming shortened V by 5 bases and J by 3 bases, and 17 bases separated the two germline ends. The CDR3 here is CASSPQSRRGYEQYF. CDR3 DNA: TGTGCCAGTAGTCCTCAGTCCAGAAGGGGCTACGAGCAGTACTTC.

The rearrangement joins TRBV29-1 to TRBJ2-1; no definite D call. CDR1 SQVTM and CDR2 ANQGSEA come from the germline V gene. Trimming removed 6 bases from V and 6 bases from J, with 12 bases in between. CDR3 size: 12 residues. The CDR3 coding sequence is TGCAGCGTCCCACTAAGTCCCAATGAGCAGTTCTTC. Its translation: CSVPLSPNEQFF.

This clone was observed a few times. V is TRBV9 and J is TRBJ1-2; 8 nucleotides line up with TRBD1. This CDR3 contains 14 residues. CDR1 is SGDLS, CDR2 YYNGEE, per germline. V was pared by 1 base and J by 6 bases, with 5 bases of the junction left unmatched. The CDR3 region has the DNA TGTGCCAGCAGCGTAATGTCAGGGGGCGATGGCTACACCTTC. Translated, it gives CASSVMSGGDGYTF.

V gene TRBV11-2 combines with J gene TRBJ1-5; D is unclear. The CDR3 has 13 amino acids. Germline-derived CDR1 and CDR2 are SGHAT and FQNNGV. Deletions cut 1 base from V and 7 bases from J, with 8 bases between. CDR3 loop: CASSLGQYQPQHF. The CDR3 DNA reads TGTGCCAGCAGCTTAGGGCAGTACCAGCCCCAGCATTTT.

This clone has a handful of counts. The V gene is TRBV2, the J gene TRBJ2-7; the match to TRBD2 covers 9 bases. The CDR3 is 14 residues long. Per the germline V gene, CDR1 is SNHLY and CDR2 is FYNNEI. The V and J ends lost 3 bases and 9 bases, in that order; junction bases with no gene match: 9. CDR3 DNA sequence: TGTGCCAGCAGTGAGACTAGCGGTTTTTCCGGGCAGTACTTC. This translates into CASSETSGFSGQYF.